This T cell receptor beta chain was identified in a study of regulatory T cells in long-lasting Graves disease. Whole-study results and caveats: Favoring TRBV28, TRBJ1-2 and TRBJ2-5 was a feature seen in persistent disease.

Time point noted: newly diagnosed GD, antithyroid drugs for less than 3 months. RNA isolated from PBMCs was used to make the TCR library. A blood draw put about 9 milliliters of peripheral blood into EDTA tubes. Through Arm-PCR of CDR3 regions and iRepertoire HTBI primers, TCR beta libraries were built. One entry per CDR3 protein, called by TCRdb with MiXCR from the multiplex PCR reads. The sample carries under 800,000 distinct CDR3 sequences, around 15% recorded once. V dropped 1 base and J dropped 5 bases, with 6 bases sitting between them. This CDR3 region has 13 residues. This clonotype has a count of ten or more. What it binds is not known. The sample was also reused in another study, on T cells in Graves' hyperthyroidism and ophthalmopathy. That work adds: Ophthalmopathy was separated from stable hyperthyroidism by a 13 V-J model.

The sequence was obtained from a woman aged 30 to 39 with Graves disease. The starting material was peripheral blood mononuclear cells (PBMCs), obtained at new diagnosis, from a patient treated with antithyroid drugs. The chain links TRBV12-3 or TRBV12-4 to TRBJ2-1; D not certain. CDR3 amino acids: CASSLDLHNEQFF. The CDR3, as DNA: TGTGCCAGCAGTTTAGATCTGCACAATGAGCAGTTCTTC.